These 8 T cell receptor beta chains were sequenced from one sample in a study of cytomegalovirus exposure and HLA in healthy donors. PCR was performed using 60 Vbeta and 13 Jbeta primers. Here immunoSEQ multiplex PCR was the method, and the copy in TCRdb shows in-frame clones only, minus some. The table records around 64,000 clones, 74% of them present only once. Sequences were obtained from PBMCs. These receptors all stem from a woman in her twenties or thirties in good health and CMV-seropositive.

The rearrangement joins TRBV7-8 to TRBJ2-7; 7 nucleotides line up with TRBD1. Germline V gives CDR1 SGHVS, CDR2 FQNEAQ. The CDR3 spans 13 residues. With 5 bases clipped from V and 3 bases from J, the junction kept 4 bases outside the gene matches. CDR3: CASSPTGDYEQYF. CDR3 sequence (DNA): TGTGCCAGCAGCCCCACAGGGGACTACGAGCAGTACTTC.

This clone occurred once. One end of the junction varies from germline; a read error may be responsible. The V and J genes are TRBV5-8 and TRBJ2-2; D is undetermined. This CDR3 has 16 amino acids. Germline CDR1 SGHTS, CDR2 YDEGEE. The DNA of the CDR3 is TGTGCCAACAGCTTGGGTTCCAGGTGGAACACCGGGGAGCTGTTTTTT. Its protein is CANSLGSRWNTGELFF.

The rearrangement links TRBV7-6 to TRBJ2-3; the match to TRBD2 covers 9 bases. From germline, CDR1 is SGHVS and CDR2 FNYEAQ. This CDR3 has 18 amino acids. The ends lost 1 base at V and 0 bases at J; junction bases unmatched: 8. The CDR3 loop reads CASSLVLGAGGSTDTQYF. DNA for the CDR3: TGTGCCAGCAGCTTAGTGCTGGGTGCGGGAGGGAGCACAGATACGCAGTATTTT.

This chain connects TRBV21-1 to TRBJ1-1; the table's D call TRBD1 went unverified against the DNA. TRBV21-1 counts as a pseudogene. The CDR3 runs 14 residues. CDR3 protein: CASTTLGVSTEAFF. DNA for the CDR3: TGTGCCAGCACCACATTAGGGGTCAGCACTGAAGCTTTCTTT.

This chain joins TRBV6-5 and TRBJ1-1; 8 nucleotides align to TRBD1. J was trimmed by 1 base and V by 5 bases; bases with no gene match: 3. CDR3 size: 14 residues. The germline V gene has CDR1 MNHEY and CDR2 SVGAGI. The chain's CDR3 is CASSRQGRNTEAFF. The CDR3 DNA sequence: TGTGCCAGCAGTCGACAGGGGAGGAACACTGAAGCTTTCTTT.

CDR3 residues: CASTPAGRGADTQYF. CDR3 DNA: TGTGCCAGCACCCCCGCGGGTAGAGGAGCAGATACGCAGTATTTT. This chain links TRBV28 with TRBJ2-3; tentative D call: TRBD2 (5 bases). Germline V gene data show CDR1 as MDHEN and CDR2 as SYDVKM. The ends were cut back, 7 bases at V and 4 bases at J, with 18 bases in the middle. The CDR3 is 15 residues long.

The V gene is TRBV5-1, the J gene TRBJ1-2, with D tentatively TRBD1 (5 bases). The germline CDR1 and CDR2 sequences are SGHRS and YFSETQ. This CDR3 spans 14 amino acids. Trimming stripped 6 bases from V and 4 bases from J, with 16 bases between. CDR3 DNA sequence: TGCGCCAGCATATGGCGGGGGGAACCCTATGGCTACACCTTC. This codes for CASIWRGEPYGYTF.

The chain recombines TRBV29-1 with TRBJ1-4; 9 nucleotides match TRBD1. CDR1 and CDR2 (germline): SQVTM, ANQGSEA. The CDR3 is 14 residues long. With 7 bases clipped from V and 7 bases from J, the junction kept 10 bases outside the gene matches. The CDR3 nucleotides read TGCAGCGGCAGAACAGGGGGCGGCTTTGAAAAACTGTTTTTT. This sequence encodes CSGRTGGGFEKLFF.